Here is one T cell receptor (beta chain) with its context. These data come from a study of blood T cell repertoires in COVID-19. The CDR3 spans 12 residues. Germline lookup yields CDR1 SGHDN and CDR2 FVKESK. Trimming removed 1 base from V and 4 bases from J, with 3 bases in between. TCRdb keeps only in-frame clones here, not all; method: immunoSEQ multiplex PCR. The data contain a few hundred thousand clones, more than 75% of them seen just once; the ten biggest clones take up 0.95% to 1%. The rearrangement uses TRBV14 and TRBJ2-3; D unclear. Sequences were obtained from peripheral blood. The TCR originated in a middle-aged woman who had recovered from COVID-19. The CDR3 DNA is TGTGCCAGCAGCCAAGCGGCAGATACGCAGTATTTT. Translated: CASSQAADTQYF.